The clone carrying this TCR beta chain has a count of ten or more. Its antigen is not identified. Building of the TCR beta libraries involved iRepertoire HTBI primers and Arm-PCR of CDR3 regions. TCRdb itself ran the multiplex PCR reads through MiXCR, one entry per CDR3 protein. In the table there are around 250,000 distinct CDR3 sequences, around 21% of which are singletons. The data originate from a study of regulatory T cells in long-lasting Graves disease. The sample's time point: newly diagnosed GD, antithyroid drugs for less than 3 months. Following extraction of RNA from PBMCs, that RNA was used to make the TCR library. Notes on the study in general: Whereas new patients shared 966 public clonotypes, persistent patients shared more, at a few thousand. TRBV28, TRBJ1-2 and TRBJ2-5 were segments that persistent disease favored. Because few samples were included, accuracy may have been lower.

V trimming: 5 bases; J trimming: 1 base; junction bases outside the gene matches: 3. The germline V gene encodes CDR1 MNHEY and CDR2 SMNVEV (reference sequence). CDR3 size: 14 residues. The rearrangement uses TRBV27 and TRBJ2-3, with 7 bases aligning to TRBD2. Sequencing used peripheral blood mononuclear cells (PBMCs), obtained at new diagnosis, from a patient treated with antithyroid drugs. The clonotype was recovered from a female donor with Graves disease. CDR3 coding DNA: TGTGCCAGCAGTAAGCGGGATGGCACAGATACGCAGTATTTT. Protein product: CASSKRDGTDTQYF.